The clone carrying this TCR beta chain was detected only once. Time point of the sample: after dendritic cell vaccination, including at tumor progression/relapse. Patients had residual fresh-frozen tumor tissue and more than two years of survival data. This record belongs to a study of glioma-infiltrating T cells after dendritic cell vaccination. Overall study: Between the early 2000s and the early 2010s, patients got autologous tumor lysate-pulsed dendritic cell vaccines. Dendritic cells derived from monocytes and pulsed with autologous tumor lysate formed the vaccine.

Generated by immunoSEQ multiplex PCR, the TCRdb table keeps only in-frame clones and is missing some. The profile shows about 50,000 clones, approximately 89% of them singletons. The CDR3 consists of 15 residues. Looked up from germline, CDR1 is SGHKS and CDR2 is YYEKEE (reference sequence). V lost 4 bases to trimming and J lost 4 bases; unmatched junction nucleotides: 7. The V gene is TRBV5-5, the J gene TRBJ2-3, with 9 nucleotides matching TRBD1. The sequencing here drew on blood, taken after dendritic cell vaccination. The sequence came from a human donor with glioblastoma. CDR3 residues: CASSPGTGIADTQYF. In DNA form, the CDR3 reads TGTGCCAGCAGCCCCGGGACAGGGATAGCAGATACGCAGTATTTT.